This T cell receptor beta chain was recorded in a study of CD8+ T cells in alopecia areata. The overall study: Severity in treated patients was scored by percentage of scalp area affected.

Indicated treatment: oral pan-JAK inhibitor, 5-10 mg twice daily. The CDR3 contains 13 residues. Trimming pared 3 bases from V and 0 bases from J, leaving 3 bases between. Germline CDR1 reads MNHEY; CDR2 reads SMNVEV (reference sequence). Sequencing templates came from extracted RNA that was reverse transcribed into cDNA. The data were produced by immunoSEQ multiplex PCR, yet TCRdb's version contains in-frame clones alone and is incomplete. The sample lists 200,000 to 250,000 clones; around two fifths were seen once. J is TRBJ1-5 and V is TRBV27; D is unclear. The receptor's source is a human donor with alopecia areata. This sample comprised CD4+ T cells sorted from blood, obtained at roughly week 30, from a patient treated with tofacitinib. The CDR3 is CASSFRSNQPQHF. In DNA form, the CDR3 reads TGTGCCAGCAGTTTCCGTAGCAATCAGCCCCAGCATTTT.